Listed here is a single T cell receptor beta chain. The antigen remains undetermined. The CDR3 has 14 amino acids. The germline gives CDR1 WNHNN, CDR2 SYGVQD (reference sequence). The trim removed 0 bases at V and 5 bases at J, leaving 3 bases unmatched. Primers included in the PCR were 60 Vbeta and 13 Jbeta primers. TCRdb's copy holds only in-frame clones and misses some; the assay was immunoSEQ multiplex PCR. The table lists roughly 160,000 clones, around 77% of them singletons. This record comes from a study of cytomegalovirus exposure and HLA in healthy donors. Study findings and constraints: Earlier findings revealed that most TCR beta V segments proved productive either about 90% or about 30% of the time. CMV antigen specificity was confirmed in vitro for three CMV-associated chains. Reports credit the classifier with highly specific, highly sensitive diagnosis of cytomegalovirus status.

The receptor's source is a woman in her twenties or thirties in good health and CMV-seronegative. The rearrangement joins TRBV10-1 to TRBJ1-2; 7 bases fit TRBD1. The sequenced sample consisted of PBMCs. The CDR3 region has the DNA TGCGCCAGCAGTGAGTCCGGGACAGCATATGGCTACACCTTC. This translates into CASSESGTAYGYTF.